This is a list of T cell receptor beta chains from one sample in a study of blood T cell repertoires in COVID-19. Data came from immunoSEQ multiplex PCR; TCRdb stores just in-frame clones and leaves some out. The sample yields fewer than 350,000 clones, 85% seen once. Sequencing input: PBMCs or T cells enriched from blood (not recorded which). All receptors derive from a woman in her thirties who had been exposed to COVID-19. The CDR3 runs from the conserved cysteine through the conserved F or W. D genes are given only for firm matches. Size values are once, few and many counts, or a class for expanded clones, and some rows have none.

cdr3_length	v_call	j_call	clone_size	d_call	cdr3_aa	cdr3_nt
13	TRBV18	TRBJ1-5	NA	NA	CASSPGKDQPQHF	TGTGCCAGCTCACCCGGGAAGGATCAGCCCCAGCATTTT
15	TRBV27	TRBJ1-2	NA	NA	CASSPQMDFNYGYTF	TGTGCCAGCAGTCCCCAAATGGACTTTAACTATGGCTACACCTTC
13	TRBV5-1	TRBJ1-1	NA	NA	CASSLGTVTEAFF	TGCGCCAGCAGCTTGGGAACAGTAACTGAAGCTTTCTTT
15	TRBV19	TRBJ2-7	NA	TRBD2	CASGTSGTTSYEQYF	TGTGCCAGCGGGACTAGCGGAACCACCTCCTACGAGCAGTACTTC
13	TRBV6-5	TRBJ2-7	NA	TRBD1	CASSYRTGYEQYF	TGTGCCAGCAGTTACAGGACAGGCTACGAGCAGTACTTC
13	TRBV27	TRBJ2-5	once	NA	CASSSRVQETQYF	TGTGCCAGCAGTTCCAGGGTTCAAGAGACCCAGTACTTC
16	TRBV19	TRBJ2-7	once	TRBD1	CASSISSGQPSYEQYF	TGTGCCAGTAGTATCTCGTCGGGACAGCCCTCCTACGAGCAGTACTTC
13	TRBV2	TRBJ1-1	once	NA	CASSDQKNTEAFF	TGTGCCAGCAGTGATCAGAAGAACACTGAAGCTTTCTTT
15	TRBV7-3	TRBJ2-2	many	NA	CASSSQPGDTGELFF	TGTGCCAGCAGCTCCCAGCCAGGGGACACCGGGGAGCTGTTTTTT
14	TRBV14	TRBJ2-3	NA	NA	CATSLAPSTDTQYF	TGTGCCACCTCGCTAGCGCCGAGCACAGATACGCAGTATTTT
12	TRBV7-2	TRBJ1-5	NA	NA	CASSLARQPQHF	TGTGCCAGCAGCTTAGCGAGGCAGCCCCAGCATTTT
16	TRBV12-5	TRBJ2-2	NA	TRBD1	CASGPSDRVNFGELFF	TGTGCTAGTGGCCCTTCTGACAGGGTAAATTTCGGGGAGCTGTTTTTT
16	TRBV27	TRBJ1-3	NA	NA	CASSGTGGLSGNTIYF	TGTGCCAGCAGTGGTACTGGCGGTCTCTCTGGAAACACCATATATTTT
15	TRBV10-3	TRBJ2-2	NA	TRBD2	CAIKAGEYNTGELFF	TGTGCCATCAAGGCGGGAGAGTATAACACCGGGGAGCTGTTTTTT
17	TRBV18	TRBJ2-5	NA	TRBD2	CASSPGTSGDAQETQYF	TGTGCCAGCTCACCCGGGACTAGCGGAGACGCCCAGGAGACCCAGTACTTC
15	TRBV29-1	TRBJ2-7	NA	TRBD2	CSVDLLAGGSYEQYF	TGCAGCGTTGACTTACTAGCGGGGGGGTCTTACGAGCAGTACTTC
15	TRBV4-3	TRBJ2-7	NA	TRBD2	CASSLQSGGAWEQYF	TGCGCCAGCAGCCTTCAGAGCGGGGGGGCTTGGGAGCAGTACTTC
18	TRBV7-8	TRBJ1-2	NA	NA	CASSLAGGLGGLVHGYTF	TGTGCCAGCAGCTTAGCTGGAGGTCTCGGGGGGTTAGTGCATGGCTACACCTTC
15	TRBV28	TRBJ2-3	NA	TRBD1	CASGRGTGGSDTQYF	TGTGCCAGCGGCCGAGGGACAGGGGGCTCAGATACGCAGTATTTT
15	TRBV2	TRBJ1-5	once	NA	CASSEAGGPPQPQHF	TGTGCCAGCAGTGAAGCGGGCGGGCCCCCTCAGCCCCAGCATTTT
15	TRBV6-5	TRBJ1-2	once	TRBD1	CASSLGQGINYGYTF	TGTGCCAGCAGTTTGGGACAGGGGATTAACTATGGCTACACCTTC
15	TRBV5-1	TRBJ2-3	NA	NA	CASSPWESRTDTQYF	TGCGCCAGCAGCCCATGGGAGTCCCGCACAGATACGCAGTATTTT
16	TRBV27	TRBJ1-2	NA	TRBD1	CASSHGQAKGGYGYTF	TGTGCCAGCAGCCATGGACAGGCGAAGGGGGGCTATGGCTACACCTTC
15	TRBV4-1	TRBJ2-3	NA	NA	CASSLNGMSTDTQYF	TGCGCCAGCAGCCTAAACGGGATGAGCACAGATACGCAGTATTTT
14	TRBV5-1	TRBJ2-2	NA	NA	CASSSGTGRGELFF	TGCGCCAGCAGCTCCGGGACCGGGAGAGGGGAGCTGTTTTTT
16	TRBV10-3	TRBJ2-1	few	NA	CAISELGLISYNEQFF	TGTGCCATCAGTGAGCTCGGACTAATATCCTACAATGAGCAGTTCTTC
15	TRBV2	TRBJ1-5	NA	TRBD1	CASSPQGAGNQPQHF	TGTGCCAGCAGTCCTCAGGGGGCTGGCAATCAGCCCCAGCATTTT
13	TRBV15	TRBJ1-1	NA	NA	CATSRDHGEWAFF	TGTGCCACCAGCAGAGATCACGGGGAATGGGCTTTCTTT
15	TRBV18	TRBJ1-2	NA	NA	CASSPPSAYNYGYTF	TGTGCCAGCTCACCACCCTCAGCGTATAACTATGGCTACACCTTC
15	TRBV19	TRBJ1-2	NA	TRBD1	CASMTGGFSNYGYTF	TGTGCCAGTATGACAGGGGGGTTTTCTAACTATGGCTACACCTTC
14	TRBV6-2/TRBV6-3	TRBJ1-5	NA	NA	CASSRDNRGQPQHF	TGTGCCAGCAGCCGGGACAACCGGGGTCAGCCCCAGCATTTT
15	TRBV10-2	TRBJ2-5	once	TRBD1	CASSRDRASQETQYF	TGCGCCAGCAGCCGGGACAGGGCCTCCCAAGAGACCCAGTACTTC
13	TRBV2	TRBJ1-2	NA	NA	CASSASGVAGYTF	TGTGCCAGCAGTGCGTCCGGGGTGGCGGGCTACACCTTC
13	TRBV27	TRBJ2-7	NA	NA	CASSLTGLTESVF	TGTGCCAGCAGTCTCACAGGGCTTACGGAATCTGTGTTC
12	TRBV7-2	TRBJ1-2	NA	NA	CASSPYGGSYTF	TGTGCCAGCAGCCCCTACGGGGGAAGCTACACCTTC
13	TRBV3-1/TRBV3-2	TRBJ1-6	NA	TRBD1	CASSRDSNSPLHF	TGTGCCAGCAGCAGGGACAGTAATTCACCCCTCCACTTT
19	TRBV21-1	TRBJ1-6	NA	NA	CASSKGIPSDRGDNSPLHF	TGTGCCAGCAGCAAAGGAATCCCCTCAGACAGGGGGGATAATTCACCCCTCCACTTT
16	TRBV27	TRBJ2-3	few	TRBD2	CASSFGGLVGTDTQYF	TGTGCCAGCAGTTTCGGGGGACTAGTCGGCACAGATACGCAGTATTTT
15	TRBV28	TRBJ1-4	once	NA	CASSTPGTSGEKLFF	TGTGCCAGCAGCACGCCCGGGACATCCGGGGAAAAACTGTTTTTT
14	TRBV28	TRBJ1-2	NA	NA	CASSLRWDTYGYTF	TGTGCCAGCAGTTTAAGATGGGACACCTATGGCTACACCTTC
21	TRBV24-1	TRBJ1-2	NA	TRBD1	CATSDPAQTKKEGTGGDGYTF	TGTGCCACCAGTGATCCCGCGCAAACGAAGAAAGAGGGGACAGGGGGTGATGGCTACACCTTC
15	TRBV30	TRBJ1-4	NA	TRBD1	CAWNRGASTNEKLFF	TGTGCCTGGAACAGGGGGGCTTCAACTAATGAAAAACTGTTTTTT
16	TRBV2	TRBJ2-7	NA	TRBD2	CASELEIAGERGEQYF	TGTGCCAGCGAGCTTGAGATAGCGGGAGAGAGAGGAGAGCAGTACTTC
11	TRBV12-3/TRBV12-4	TRBJ2-3	NA	TRBD2	CASSSGGTQYF	TGTGCCAGCAGTTCGGGAGGTACGCAGTATTTT
14	TRBV30	TRBJ2-2	NA	TRBD2	CAWRLAVNTGELFF	TGTGCCTGGAGACTAGCGGTTAACACCGGGGAGCTGTTTTTT